This T cell receptor beta chain comes out of a study of T cells in Graves' hyperthyroidism and ophthalmopathy. The CDR3 sequence is 13 residues long. Germline V gene sequence: CDR1 ENHRY, CDR2 SYGVKD. The V segment lost 4 bases and the J segment 1 base; nucleotides outside the gene matches: 0. Study observations and caveats: Ophthalmopathy was model-predicted a median about 6 months pre-onset. Ophthalmopathy was distinguished from stable hyperthyroidism by 13 V-J signatures.

The study left out patients who had uncontrolled infection, other autoimmune disease, pregnancy or lactation. Diagnoses were established using clinical symptoms, serum thyroxine and TRAb, thyroid ultrasound and orbital computed tomography. This clonotype was picked up many times. Its antigen is still unknown. Researchers took RNA transcripts and amplified the TCR beta CDR3 regions from them. HTBI primers were the set used in a first-round RT-PCR of the TCR CDR3. TCRdb passed the multiplex PCR reads through MiXCR, listing each CDR3 protein once. The profile shows 550,000 to 600,000 distinct CDR3 sequences, about 45% of them singletons.

The sequence came from an adult woman with Graves' disease, either hyperthyroidism or ophthalmopathy (not recorded which). The sequenced sample was peripheral blood or thyroid tissue (not recorded which). This chain joins TRBV10-3 and TRBJ1-1; 7 bases match TRBD1. CDR3 DNA: TGTGCCATCAGTGGACAGGGGAACACTGAAGCTTTCTTT. This translates into CAISGQGNTEAFF.